A selection of T cell receptor beta chains follows, all from one sample in a study of blood T cell repertoires in COVID-19. Sequencing used immunoSEQ multiplex PCR; TCRdb keeps in-frame clones, though not all of them. The sample consists of 250,000 to 300,000 clones, around four fifths of them appearing once. Sequences were obtained from peripheral blood. The receptors stem from an elderly man with acute or convalescent COVID-19. The CDR3 runs from the conserved cysteine through the conserved F or W. D genes are given only for firm matches. Size tells how often a clone was seen (once, few, many) or the class of an expanded clone, and some rows leave it out.

D,J,V,size,CDR3,DNA
-,TRBJ1-2,TRBV30,-,CAWRETGIYGYTF,TGTGCCTGGAGGGAAACGGGGATCTATGGCTACACCTTC
-,TRBJ1-1,TRBV1,-,CTSTWTGGNTEAFF,TGCACCAGCACCTGGACAGGCGGGAACACTGAAGCTTTCTTT
TRBD1,TRBJ2-7,TRBV19,-,CASRVRDRDHYEQYF,TGTGCCAGTAGAGTCAGGGACAGGGACCACTACGAGCAGTACTTC
TRBD1,TRBJ1-4,TRBV2,-,CAIGQGEVGQKLFF,TGTGCCATAGGACAGGGCGAGGTGGGACAAAAACTGTTTTTT
TRBD1,TRBJ1-6,TRBV15,-,CATRSGQGDSPLHF,TGTGCCACCAGGTCGGGACAGGGTGACTCACCCCTCCACTTT
TRBD1,TRBJ2-5,TRBV19,-,CASSIAGTGRQTQYF,TGTGCCAGTAGTATAGCAGGGACAGGGAGGCAGACCCAGTACTTC
-,TRBJ1-4,TRBV7-9,-,CASSLLAPTNEKLFF,TGTGCCAGCAGCTTACTGGCTCCAACTAATGAAAAACTGTTTTTT
-,TRBJ2-2,TRBV6-4,-,CASRHNPLQGASTGELFF,TGTGCCAGCAGACACAACCCCTTACAAGGGGCTAGCACCGGGGAGCTGTTTTTT
TRBD1,TRBJ1-3,TRBV7-9,few,CASSPFPGQECF,TGTGCCAGCAGCCCTTTCCCGGGACAGGAATGTTTT
-,TRBJ2-7,TRBV9,-,CASSPGTLNEQYF,TGTGCCAGCAGCCCGGGGACTCTGAACGAGCAGTACTTC
TRBD1,TRBJ1-5,TRBV10-3,-,CAISWDRANQPQHF,TGTGCCATCAGTTGGGACAGGGCCAATCAGCCCCAGCATTTT
TRBD2,TRBJ2-3,TRBV24-1,-,CATSDSGTSGRVSTDTQYF,TGTGCCACCAGTGATAGCGGGACTAGCGGGAGGGTTAGCACAGATACGCAGTATTTT
-,TRBJ2-2,TRBV5-1,-,CASSIQGMNTGELFF,TGCGCCAGCAGCATCCAGGGGATGAACACCGGGGAGCTGTTTTTT
-,TRBJ1-5,TRBV3-1/TRBV3-2,once,CASSQAGLGQPQHF,TGTGCCAGCAGCCAAGCAGGGTTGGGTCAGCCCCAGCATTTT
TRBD2,TRBJ2-1,TRBV5-1,-,CASSPLGASGGALNEQFF,TGCGCCAGCAGCCCCCTGGGCGCTAGCGGGGGGGCTCTAAATGAGCAGTTCTTC
-,TRBJ2-7,TRBV2,-,CASSREGGSYEQYF,TGTGCCAGCAGTCGAGAGGGCGGCTCCTACGAGCAGTACTTC
TRBD1,TRBJ1-1,TRBV20-1,-,CSASSGRGDWVFTEAFF,TGCAGTGCTAGTAGCGGCAGGGGGGATTGGGTGTTCACTGAAGCTTTCTTT
TRBD2,TRBJ2-5,TRBV5-1,-,CASSYTAGLAGEETQYF,TGCGCCAGCAGCTACACGGCAGGGCTAGCGGGAGAGGAGACCCAGTACTTC
TRBD1,TRBJ1-4,TRBV3-1/TRBV3-2,-,CASSQGDRGSEKLFF,TGTGCCAGCAGCCAAGGTGACAGGGGGTCTGAAAAACTGTTTTTT
-,TRBJ1-4,TRBV19,-,CASSNLRSEKLFF,TGTGCCAGTAGTAACTTAAGGAGTGAAAAACTGTTTTTT
-,TRBJ1-2,TRBV30,-,CAWRGNYGYTF,TGTGCCTGGCGGGGGAACTATGGCTACACCTTC
TRBD2,TRBJ2-4,TRBV3-1/TRBV3-2,-,CASSARLAGGDRGKNIQYF,TGTGCCAGCAGCGCTCGACTAGCGGGGGGTGATAGGGGCAAAAACATTCAGTACTTC
TRBD2,TRBJ2-2,TRBV27,once,CASTQFRLAGEVTGELFF,TGTGCCAGCACCCAATTCCGACTAGCGGGAGAGGTCACCGGGGAGCTGTTTTTT
-,TRBJ1-2,TRBV7-2,-,CASSTTGSSLYGYTF,TGTGCCAGCAGCACAACAGGTTCTTCTCTATATGGCTACACCTTC
-,TRBJ2-7,TRBV6-5,-,CASSYSGNYEQYF,TGTGCCAGCAGTTACTCGGGCAACTACGAGCAGTACTTC
TRBD1,TRBJ2-3,TRBV2,-,CASKSGTGVSTDTQYF,TGTGCCAGCAAAAGCGGGACAGGGGTGAGCACAGATACGCAGTATTTT
-,TRBJ2-7,TRBV7-9,-,CASSLASGMGYEQYF,TGTGCCAGCAGCTTAGCATCCGGGATGGGCTACGAGCAGTACTTC
-,TRBJ2-5,TRBV5-1,few,CASSLAHGETQYF,TGCGCCAGCAGCTTGGCCCACGGGGAGACCCAGTACTTC
TRBD1,TRBJ2-4,TRBV9,-,CASSLTGDRKNIQYF,TGTGCCAGCAGCCTGACAGGGGACCGCAAAAACATTCAGTACTTC
TRBD2,TRBJ2-1,TRBV19,-,CASSRGLEGFNEQFF,TGTGCCAGTAGTAGAGGACTAGAAGGGTTCAATGAGCAGTTCTTC
-,TRBJ1-1,TRBV5-5,-,CASSFWEVNTEAFF,TGTGCCAGCAGCTTTTGGGAGGTAAACACTGAAGCTTTCTTT
TRBD2,TRBJ2-1,TRBV7-9,-,CASSLFGRGVNNEQFF,TGTGCCAGCAGCTTATTCGGGCGGGGGGTCAACAATGAGCAGTTCTTC
-,TRBJ2-6,TRBV5-5,-,CASSPAVFSGANVLTF,TGTGCCAGCAGCCCTGCAGTCTTCTCTGGGGCCAACGTCCTGACTTTC
-,TRBJ2-1,TRBV6-6,-,CASRGAQAYNEQFF,TGTGCCAGCAGAGGGGCTCAGGCCTACAATGAGCAGTTCTTC
-,TRBJ1-5,TRBV6-1,few,CASSEGAPGNQPQHF,TGTGCCAGCAGTGAAGGGGCCCCCGGCAATCAGCCCCAGCATTTT
TRBD1,TRBJ1-3,TRBV5-1,-,CASSLRQGLGTIYF,TGCGCCAGCAGCTTACGACAGGGCTTAGGCACCATATATTTT
TRBD1,TRBJ2-7,TRBV27,-,CASSLDRISYEQYF,TGTGCCAGCAGTCTGGACAGGATCTCCTACGAGCAGTACTTC
TRBD2,TRBJ2-5,TRBV2,-,CASTELAGGQETQYF,TGTGCCAGCACCGAACTAGCGGGGGGTCAAGAGACCCAGTACTTC
-,TRBJ1-4,TRBV7-2,-,CASSTYTGATNEKLFF,TGTGCCAGCAGCACATACACGGGGGCAACTAATGAAAAACTGTTTTTT
TRBD1,TRBJ2-1,TRBV7-3,-,CASSLGQGWDEQFF,TGTGCCAGCAGCTTGGGACAGGGTTGGGATGAGCAGTTCTTC
-,TRBJ1-5,TRBV30,-,CAWSVAERSNQPQHF,TGTGCCTGGAGTGTAGCGGAGCGGAGCAATCAGCCCCAGCATTTT
-,TRBJ2-5,TRBV7-2,-,CASLSSAAQETQYF,TGTGCCAGCCTATCATCAGCGGCCCAAGAGACCCAGTACTTC
-,TRBJ2-7,TRBV18,-,CASSKQSGEQYF,TGTGCCAGCTCAAAACAGAGCGGGGAGCAGTACTTC
-,TRBJ2-1,TRBV29-1,-,CSTNGGTVLRGGHNEQFF,TGCAGCACAAATGGGGGGACGGTCCTCCGAGGCGGGCACAATGAGCAGTTCTTC
TRBD2,TRBJ2-3,TRBV2,-,CATQTPLAGNTQYF,TGTGCCACCCAAACCCCCCTAGCGGGTAATACGCAGTATTTT
-,TRBJ2-7,TRBV6-1,once,CASSEPATVYEQYF,TGTGCCAGCAGTGAACCTGCTACAGTATACGAGCAGTACTTC
-,TRBJ2-3,TRBV5-1,-,CASSLAFAGGSTDTQYF,TGCGCCAGCAGCTTGGCCTTTGCAGGGGGGAGCACAGATACGCAGTATTTT
-,TRBJ1-2,TRBV3-1/TRBV3-2,-,CASSQRSGYTF,TGTGCCAGCAGCCAAAGGAGTGGCTACACCTTC
-,TRBJ1-2,TRBV6-5,-,CAIKQGIRGYTF,TGTGCCATCAAACAGGGCATCCGTGGCTACACCTTC
TRBD1,TRBJ1-5,TRBV19,-,CASSMDPGTGYQPQHF,TGTGCCAGTAGTATGGACCCCGGGACAGGGTATCAGCCCCAGCATTTT
TRBD1,TRBJ1-1,TRBV27,-,CASSLPGGTEAFF,TGTGCCAGCAGTTTACCAGGGGGAACTGAAGCTTTCTTT
TRBD1,TRBJ2-3,TRBV5-1,-,CASKRGTGVSDTQYF,TGCGCCAGCAAAAGAGGGACAGGGGTCTCAGATACGCAGTATTTT